Below, 9 T cell receptor beta chains from the same sample are listed, as sequenced in a study of cytomegalovirus exposure and HLA in healthy donors. Amplification used 60 Vbeta primers and 13 Jbeta primers. Assay: immunoSEQ multiplex PCR; the TCRdb copy retains only in-frame clones and omits some. The repertoire holds tens of thousands of clones, with 75% to 90% as singletons. Material for sequencing was PBMCs. These receptors were collected from a male donor in good health and CMV-seronegative.

This clone has only a few counts. This chain connects TRBV7-9 to TRBJ2-1; 7 bases match TRBD1. J was trimmed by 2 bases and V by 1 base; bases with no gene match: 5. This CDR3 spans 16 amino acids. Germline-derived CDR1 and CDR2 are SEHNR and FQNEAQ (reference sequence). The CDR3 reads CASSLGYRGPYNEQFF. CDR3 DNA: TGTGCCAGCAGCTTAGGTTACAGGGGCCCCTACAATGAGCAGTTCTTC.

The V call is TRBV5-1, the J call TRBJ2-3; D may be TRBD1 (5 bases). The CDR3 loop spans 16 amino acids. Germline lookup yields CDR1 SGHRS and CDR2 YFSETQ. V was pared by 0 bases and J by 0 bases, with 11 bases between. The CDR3 loop reads CASSLEGRSSTDTQYF. DNA for the CDR3: TGCGCCAGCAGCTTGGAGGGGCGGTCGAGCACAGATACGCAGTATTTT.

This clone has just one count. The sample has other DNA sequences that encode this CDR3 too. V usage is TRBV10-2 and J usage is TRBJ1-1, with TRBD1 as a possible D gene (6 bases). The V gene's germline CDR1 is WSHSY and CDR2 SAAADI. The CDR3 is 13 residues long. With 3 bases removed from V and 4 bases from J, the gap between germline ends came to 9 bases. The CDR3 region has the DNA TGCGCCAGCAGTGAACAGGGTGGCACTGAAGCTTTCTTT. This codes for CASSEQGGTEAFF.

In this sample, this clone is large. This chain joins TRBV5-5 and TRBJ1-2; D gene unclear. V shed 4 bases and J shed 3 bases, with 13 bases lying between them. CDR3 length: 14 amino acids. CDR1 is SGHKS and CDR2 is YYEKEE in the germline V gene (reference sequence). CDR3 region: CASSPRAEHYGYTF. CDR3 DNA sequence: TGTGCCAGCAGCCCCCGAGCTGAACACTATGGCTACACCTTC.

The rearrangement links TRBV6-1 to TRBJ2-5; TRBD1 is a possible D gene (6 bases). The germline V and J ends were trimmed by 10 bases and 8 bases, with 11 bases remaining between them. The CDR3 is 10 residues long. Germline V gene data show CDR1 as MNHNS and CDR2 as SASEGT. The CDR3 nucleotides read TGTGCCACCCAACAGGGAACCCAGTACTTC. This codes for CATQQGTQYF.

The V call is TRBV6-6, the J call TRBJ1-2; possible D gene TRBD1, 5 bases. This CDR3 has 14 residues. Trimming removed 7 bases at V and 2 bases at J, with 14 bases between. Germline-derived CDR1 and CDR2 are MNHNY and SVGAGI (reference sequence). The CDR3 reads CASTNAGRNYGYTF. The CDR3 nucleotides read TGTGCCAGCACCAACGCAGGGAGGAACTATGGCTACACCTTC.

This clone was observed a single time. This rearrangement joins TRBV29-1 to TRBJ2-3; D not certain. From germline, CDR1 is SQVTM and CDR2 ANQGSEA. Trimming left V 3 bases short and J 4 bases short, with 8 bases between. This CDR3 is built from 12 residues. CDR3 region: CSVDGISDTQYF. In DNA form, the CDR3 reads TGCAGCGTTGATGGCATCTCAGATACGCAGTATTTT.

The chain joins TRBV19 to TRBJ2-7, with 7 bases identical to TRBD1. The V and J ends lost 1 base and 6 bases, in that order; junction bases with no gene match: 12. The CDR3 spans 16 residues. Per germline, CDR1 LNHDA and CDR2 SQIVND (reference sequence). CDR3 loop: CASSIAETGRFGEQYF. The CDR3, as DNA: TGTGCCAGTAGTATAGCGGAGACAGGGAGATTCGGCGAGCAGTACTTC.

The genes are TRBV19 and TRBJ1-6, with 10 nucleotides matching TRBD1. J lost 8 bases, V lost 6 bases, and 1 base had no gene match. The CDR3 totals 13 residues. Per the germline V gene, CDR1 is LNHDA and CDR2 is SQIVND (reference sequence). Here the CDR3 DNA reads TGTGCCAGTAGAGGGACAGGGGATTCACCCCTCCACTTT. It codes for CASRGTGDSPLHF.